This is a list of T cell receptor beta chains from one sample in a study of regulatory T cells in long-lasting Graves disease. Via MiXCR, TCRdb re-called the multiplex PCR reads, giving one row per CDR3 protein. This sample carries about 560,000 distinct CDR3 sequences, about 16% of them seen once, and the ten largest clones take 9.5% to 15%. The same sample was also studied in work on T cells in Graves' hyperthyroidism and ophthalmopathy.

The starting material was peripheral blood mononuclear cells (PBMCs), obtained at new diagnosis, from a patient treated with antithyroid drugs. The source of these receptors is a young man with Graves disease. Each CDR3 is given with its conserved first and last residue. The order of the fields is D gene, clone size, V gene, J gene, CDR3 DNA, CDR3 protein. D genes are given only for firm matches. Clone size is not always given. Where it is, it says once, few, many or a class for expanded clones.

TRBD2	many	TRBV7-9	TRBJ2-5	TGTGCCAGCAGCTTAGAGTGGCGGGAGGGAGAGACCCAGTACTTC	CASSLEWREGETQYF
TRBD1	-	TRBV5-1	TRBJ2-2	TGCGCCAGCAGCTTGAGGGGGACAGGGTCCTACACCGGGGAGCTGTTTTTT	CASSLRGTGSYTGELFF
-	-	TRBV2	TRBJ2-1	TGTGCCAGCACCGCGGGAAGGAGGAGTGAGCAGTTCTTC	CASTAGRRSEQFF
-	many	TRBV7-9	TRBJ2-1	TGTGCCAGCAGTCGAAGGAGCGGTGAGCAGTTCTTC	CASSRRSGEQFF
-	-	TRBV6-1	TRBJ1-5	TGTGCCAGCAGTCCCCGCTCGTGGAATCAGCCCCAGCATTTT	CASSPRSWNQPQHF
TRBD2	few	TRBV20-1	TRBJ2-7	TGCAGTGCTAGAACCAATTTAGCGGGCTACGAGCAGTACTTC	CSARTNLAGYEQYF
-	many	TRBV20-1	TRBJ2-3	TGCAGTGCCAGCTCAGCGCTAAAAGCGGCAGATACGCAGTATTTT	CSASSALKAADTQYF
TRBD1	-	TRBV6-2/TRBV6-3	TRBJ1-3	TGTGCCAGCAGTGGCGCCGGGACAGCTAGTTTTTTGGGAAACACCATATATTTT	CASSGAGTASFLGNTIYF
TRBD2	few	TRBV5-6	TRBJ2-1	TGTGCCAGCAGCTTGGAAGCAGGGAGGGTCCTAGGGCAGTTCTTC	CASSLEAGRVLGQFF
-	many	TRBV7-3	TRBJ2-3	TGTGCCAGCAGCCCAATGGGAAGCACAGATACGCAGTATTTT	CASSPMGSTDTQYF
TRBD2	-	TRBV24-1	TRBJ2-7	TGTGCCACCACCGAGAGACTAGCGGGAGGGCCAATGTACTACGAGCAGTACTTC	CATTERLAGGPMYYEQYF
-	-	TRBV10-1	TRBJ2-3	TGCGCCAGCAGTGTGTCGGGTTCAGATACGCAGTATTTT	CASSVSGSDTQYF
-	-	TRBV10-2	TRBJ2-7	TGCGCCAGCAGTGACGGGGTCAGCCCCTACGAGCAGTACTTC	CASSDGVSPYEQYF
TRBD1	-	TRBV2	TRBJ1-4	TGTGCCACCGCGACAGGGATGGGGGGTGAAAAACTGTTTTTT	CATATGMGGEKLFF
-	few	TRBV10-2	TRBJ2-1	TGCGCCAGCAGGATAACTAAGAGCTCCTACAATGAGCAGTTCTTC	CASRITKSSYNEQFF
-	few	TRBV10-3	TRBJ2-1	TGTGCCATCAGTGATGGAGGTACGGATGAGCAGTTCTTC	CAISDGGTDEQFF
-	-	TRBV20-1	TRBJ2-7	TGCAGTGCTAGAGCATCGGACTACGAGCAGTACTTC	CSARASDYEQYF
-	many	TRBV2	TRBJ2-7	TGTGCCAGCAGTGACAGGGCTGGGCTCTACGAGCAGTACTTC	CASSDRAGLYEQYF
-	-	TRBV27	TRBJ1-3	TGTGCCAGCAGTCTCCGAGAACCCACCTCTGGAAACACCATATATTTT	CASSLREPTSGNTIYF
-	-	TRBV6-2/TRBV6-3	TRBJ2-3	TGTGCCAGCAGTGAACGGGGGGCGAATACGCAGTATTTT	CASSERGANTQYF
-	many	TRBV20-1	TRBJ1-1	TGCAGTGCTAGACCAACGAACACTGAAGCTTTCTTT	CSARPTNTEAFF
-	many	TRBV20-1	TRBJ2-3	TGCAGTGCTAGAAAAGGGGCTGCAGATACGCAGTATTTT	CSARKGAADTQYF
-	many	TRBV28	TRBJ2-5	TGTGCCAGCAGTTCCGTCGACAGACGAGAGACCCAGTACTTC	CASSSVDRRETQYF
TRBD2	few	TRBV9	TRBJ2-1	TGTGCCAGCAGCGTAGTCCCGCTAGCGGGGTACAATGAGCAGTTCTTC	CASSVVPLAGYNEQFF
-	-	TRBV6-5	TRBJ1-1	TGTGCCAGCAGTTTATGGAATCAGGGGAACACTGAAGCTTTCTTT	CASSLWNQGNTEAFF
-	-	TRBV4-1	TRBJ2-7	TGCGCCAGCAGCCAAGAAGCCCAAGCTTACTACGAGCAGTACTTC	CASSQEAQAYYEQYF
-	-	TRBV5-5	TRBJ1-1	TGTGCCAGCAGGAACTTCATGAACACTGAAGCTTTCTTT	CASRNFMNTEAFF
TRBD1	many	TRBV28	TRBJ2-1	TGTGCCAGCAGACAGGGGCGCTACAATGAGCAGTTCTTC	CASRQGRYNEQFF
-	many	TRBV7-2	TRBJ1-5	TGTGCCAGCAGCCCTAGGGGTCAGCCCCAGCATTTT	CASSPRGQPQHF
TRBD1	-	TRBV20-1	TRBJ1-6	TGCAGTGCTAGAGGGGGAGACAGGGTCGGAACTTCACCCCTCCACTTT	CSARGGDRVGTSPLHF
TRBD1	many	TRBV30	TRBJ1-1	TGTGCCTGGCGGGGACAGATGAACACTGAAGCTTTCTTT	CAWRGQMNTEAFF
TRBD1	many	TRBV5-1	TRBJ2-7	TGCGCCAGCAGCTTTATCCAGGCAGGGGGCTACGAGCAGTACTTC	CASSFIQAGGYEQYF
TRBD2	many	TRBV11-2	TRBJ2-7	TGTGCCAGCAGCCGTAGCGGGAGAAGTACCTACGAGCAGTACTTC	CASSRSGRSTYEQYF
-	-	TRBV2	TRBJ1-6	TGTGCCAGCGCCCGGACACTTACCTATAATTCACCCCTCCACTTT	CASARTLTYNSPLHF
TRBD1	many	TRBV11-2	TRBJ2-7	TGTGCCAGCAGCTTAGCAGGGGGCAGAATCAACGAGCAGTACTTC	CASSLAGGRINEQYF
TRBD2	many	TRBV28	TRBJ2-1	TGTGCCAGCAGCTTGACTAGCGGGGAATACAATGAGCAGTTCTTC	CASSLTSGEYNEQFF
-	-	TRBV18	TRBJ2-3	TGTGACAGCTCACCATTGGGTGATACGCAGTATTTT	CDSSPLGDTQYF
-	many	TRBV18	TRBJ1-6	TGTGCCAGCTCAAGGGAGAGCTCCTATAATTCACCCCTCCACTTT	CASSRESSYNSPLHF
TRBD2	many	TRBV6-1	TRBJ2-1	TGTGCCAGCAGGCCTAGCGGGCAATCCTACAATGAGCAGTTCTTC	CASRPSGQSYNEQFF
TRBD1	many	TRBV7-3	TRBJ1-1	TGTGCCAGCAGCGGACAGGGTGGGGTGGGCACTGAAGCTTTCTTT	CASSGQGGVGTEAFF